This is a list of T cell receptor beta chains from one sample in a study of blood T cell repertoires in COVID-19. Generated by immunoSEQ multiplex PCR, the TCRdb table keeps only in-frame clones and is missing some. The profile shows some 120,000 clones, around 78% of them singletons. Sample: peripheral blood. These TCRs come from a human donor in a cohort sampled during active COVID-19. The CDR3 runs from the conserved cysteine through the conserved F or W. D genes are given only for firm matches. Not every row has a clone size; where given, it reads once, few, many or a size class.

d_call: -; clone_size: -; v_call: TRBV5-6; j_call: TRBJ2-1; cdr3_aa: CASSLVWQYNEQFF; cdr3_nt: TGTGCCAGCAGCTTGGTGTGGCAGTACAATGAGCAGTTCTTC
d_call: TRBD1; clone_size: -; v_call: TRBV5-6; j_call: TRBJ1-2; cdr3_aa: CASSLATGNNGYTF; cdr3_nt: TGTGCCAGCAGCTTGGCGACAGGGAACAATGGCTACACCTTC
d_call: -; clone_size: once; v_call: TRBV27; j_call: TRBJ1-5; cdr3_aa: CASSLGPVTPQHF; cdr3_nt: TGTGCCAGCAGTTTAGGGCCAGTCACGCCCCAGCATTTT
d_call: -; clone_size: -; v_call: TRBV28; j_call: TRBJ1-4; cdr3_aa: CASSLRQDNEKLFF; cdr3_nt: TGTGCCAGCAGTCTCAGACAGGATAATGAAAAACTGTTTTTT
d_call: -; clone_size: -; v_call: TRBV30; j_call: TRBJ2-5; cdr3_aa: CAWGPSVETQYF; cdr3_nt: TGTGCCTGGGGGCCTAGCGTTGAGACCCAGTACTTC
d_call: -; clone_size: -; v_call: TRBV5-6; j_call: TRBJ2-7; cdr3_aa: CASSTKWGRADSYEQYF; cdr3_nt: TGTGCCAGCAGCACAAAATGGGGCAGGGCCGACTCCTACGAGCAGTACTTC
d_call: -; clone_size: -; v_call: TRBV6-1; j_call: TRBJ1-3; cdr3_aa: CASSDVGRTIYF; cdr3_nt: TGTGCCAGCAGTGACGTAGGGAGGACCATATATTTT
d_call: TRBD1; clone_size: -; v_call: TRBV19; j_call: TRBJ1-4; cdr3_aa: CASSITGDEKLFF; cdr3_nt: TGTGCCAGTAGTATAACAGGGGATGAAAAACTGTTTTTT
d_call: -; clone_size: -; v_call: TRBV6-6; j_call: TRBJ1-4; cdr3_aa: CASSYTGITGGEKLFF; cdr3_nt: TGTGCCAGCAGTTACACGGGGATAACGGGTGGGGAAAAACTGTTTTTT
d_call: -; clone_size: -; v_call: TRBV25-1; j_call: TRBJ1-4; cdr3_aa: CASSARHQTNEKLFF; cdr3_nt: TGTGCCAGCAGTGCAAGACATCAGACTAATGAAAAACTGTTTTTT
d_call: -; clone_size: -; v_call: TRBV15; j_call: TRBJ1-2; cdr3_aa: CATSFMDFYGYTF; cdr3_nt: TGTGCCACCAGCTTTATGGACTTTTATGGCTACACCTTC
d_call: TRBD1; clone_size: -; v_call: TRBV4-2; j_call: TRBJ1-2; cdr3_aa: CASSQATGGWYGYTF; cdr3_nt: TGTGCCAGCAGCCAAGCGACAGGGGGCTGGTATGGCTACACCTTC
d_call: -; clone_size: -; v_call: TRBV14; j_call: TRBJ1-2; cdr3_aa: CASSPKRDYGYTF; cdr3_nt: TGTGCCAGCAGCCCCAAGCGGGACTATGGCTACACCTTC
d_call: TRBD1; clone_size: -; v_call: TRBV18; j_call: TRBJ1-6; cdr3_aa: CASSPPGQVFNSPLHF; cdr3_nt: TGTGCCAGCTCACCCCCCGGACAGGTTTTTAATTCACCCCTCCACTTT